This entry describes one T cell receptor beta chain. This receptor's antigen is unknown. Base quality data are lacking; no much larger clone is found one base away. This specimen belongs to a study of blood T cell repertoires in COVID-19 (dated by TCRdb to about 2020). About the full investigation: Samples covering the acute and convalescent phases of COVID-19 were provided by collaborators in the United States, Italy and Spain. A de-identified subject ID, COVID-19 status, age in years and sex were almost always included in the sample metadata. The repertoires were released in a freely available public database meant as a resource for research on the immune response to SARS-CoV-2. The material from the prospective study consisted of cDNA or gDNA derived from T cells, B-cell-depleted T cells, or PBMCs. Subjects who had been exposed to COVID-19, were actively infected with it, or had recovered from it provided the deeply sampled blood TCRbeta repertoires that made up the dataset. The samples were drawn from the first 160 participants of the ongoing ImmuneRACE study and from over a thousand subjects provided by 6 global collaborators. HLA class I and class II types, where available, came from metadata supplied by the sample provider rather than from assay-based typing. Summary of the overall study and its limitations: The amount of clinical and demographic metadata varied by source and participant and was provided uncurated.

Each collaborating institution followed its own protocols to collect whole blood in K2EDTA tubes. For TCRbeta analysis, collaborators shipped samples in one of three forms: frozen whole blood, isolated PBMCs, or DNA extracted from either of those sample types. From cysteine to phenylalanine, the CDR3 is 11 amino acids long. The read is trimmed to its CDR3 DNA, 33 bases read in frame from base 1. From a lookup of the germline V gene, CDR1 and CDR2 are SGHDT and YYEEEE. The junction shows trimming of 4 bases on V and 5 bases on J, and the gene matches do not reach 0 bases of it. TCRbeta CDR3 regions were amplified from genomic DNA using the immunoSEQ Assay, a bias-controlled multiplex PCR. The study's own analysis went as follows. The number of nucleated cells in each sample was estimated from the amplification of reference gene primers within the assay. To quantify the absolute abundance of each unique TCRbeta CDR3 rearrangement, sequence reads were collapsed and filtered. Productive Simpson clonality was computed per sample as the square root of Simpson's diversity index over productive rearrangements. TCRdb's version of the immuneACCESS table is confined to in-frame rearrangements and falls short of the full clone set. An unresolved V gene accounts for under half of the shortfall where checked; the remainder is of unknown origin. V, J and clone size reflect that table, while D and trimming were determined from the DNA. The sample profile shows roughly 150,000 clones; 77% of them were found once. The ten largest clones add up to approximately 2.6% of the sample.

This TCR was recovered from a man in his sixties or seventies with acute or convalescent COVID-19. Input material: peripheral blood. The chain is encoded by TRBV5-6 joined to TRBJ2-7, with 7 bases matching TRBD1. The sequenced DNA: TGTGCCAGCAGCCAGGGGGACGAGCAGTACTTC. The encoded protein is CASSQGDEQYF.